This TCR beta chain was identified in a study of high-grade serous ovarian cancer treatment subgroups. Study-level points and caveats: The analyses considered CDR3 and ignored CDR1 and CDR2. These tumor repertoires lack spatial information from bulk sequencing. Clonal relatedness tracked neoantigen level, and by trend copy number and mutation load.

Points on this clone: The target antigen is unknown.

Sequencing used immunoSEQ multiplex PCR; TCRdb keeps in-frame clones, though not all of them. Seen here are roughly 5,300 clones, roughly 70% observed once, and the top ten hold around 5.3%. The tumor samples were collected prior to definitive surgery or chemotherapy. Looked up from germline, CDR1 is SGHRS and CDR2 is YFSETQ. V was trimmed by 5 bases and J by 5 bases, leaving 14 bases between them. The CDR3 runs 14 residues. The TCR was taken from a human patient with high-grade serous ovarian cancer. Sequencing input: tumor tissue. The chain uses TRBV5-1 and TRBJ2-4, with D perhaps TRBD1 (5 bases). The CDR3 loop is CASSGLEGENIQYF. The CDR3 DNA follows: TGCGCCAGCAGTGGCCTAGAAGGGGAAAACATTCAGTACTTC. The variable domain in full, with the rest retrieved from reference TRBV5-1 and TRBJ2-4, is KAGVTQTPRYLIKTRGQQVTLSCSPISGHRSVSWYQQTPGQGLQFLFEYFSETQRNKGNFPGRFSGRQFSNSRSEMNVSTLELGDSALYLCASSGLEGENIQYFGAGTRLSVL.